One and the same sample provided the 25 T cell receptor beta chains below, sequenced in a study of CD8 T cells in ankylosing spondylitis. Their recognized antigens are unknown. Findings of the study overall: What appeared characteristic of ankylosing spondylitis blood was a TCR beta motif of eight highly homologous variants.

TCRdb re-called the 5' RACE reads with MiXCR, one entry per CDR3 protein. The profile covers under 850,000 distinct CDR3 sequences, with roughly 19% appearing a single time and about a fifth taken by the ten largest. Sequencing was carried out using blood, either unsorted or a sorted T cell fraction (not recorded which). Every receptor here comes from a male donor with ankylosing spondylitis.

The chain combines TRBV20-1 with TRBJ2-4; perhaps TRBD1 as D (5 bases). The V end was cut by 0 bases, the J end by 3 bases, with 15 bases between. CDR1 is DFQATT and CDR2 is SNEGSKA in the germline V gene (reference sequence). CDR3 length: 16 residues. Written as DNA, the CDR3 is TGCAGTGCTAGAGATCGGGCAGGGTTGGGCAAAAACATTCAGTACTTC. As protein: CSARDRAGLGKNIQYF.

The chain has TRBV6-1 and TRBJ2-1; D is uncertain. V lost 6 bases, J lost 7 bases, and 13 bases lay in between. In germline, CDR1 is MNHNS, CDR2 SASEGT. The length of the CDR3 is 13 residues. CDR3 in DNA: TGTGCCAGCAGGGGGTGGGCCCATAATGAGCAGTTCTTC. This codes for CASRGWAHNEQFF.

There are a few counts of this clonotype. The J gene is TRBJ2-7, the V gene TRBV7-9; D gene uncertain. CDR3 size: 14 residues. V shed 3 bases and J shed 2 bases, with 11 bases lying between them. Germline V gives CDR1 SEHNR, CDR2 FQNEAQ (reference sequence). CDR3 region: CASSFDTVPYEQYF. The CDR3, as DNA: TGTGCCAGCAGCTTCGATACAGTCCCCTACGAGCAGTACTTC.

The CDR3 reads CASSRTDLSEAFF. The CDR3 DNA is TGTGCCAGTAGTAGGACAGATTTGAGTGAAGCTTTCTTT. The V and J genes are TRBV19 and TRBJ1-1; tentatively, D is TRBD1 (6 bases). Looked up from germline, CDR1 is LNHDA and CDR2 is SQIVND (reference sequence). This CDR3 is 13 amino acids long. Deletions cut 4 bases from V and 7 bases from J, with 13 bases between.

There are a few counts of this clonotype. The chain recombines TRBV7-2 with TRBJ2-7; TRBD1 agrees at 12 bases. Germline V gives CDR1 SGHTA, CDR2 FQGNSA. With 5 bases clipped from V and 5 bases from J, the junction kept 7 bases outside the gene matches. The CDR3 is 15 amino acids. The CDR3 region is CASSKEGQGAHEQYF. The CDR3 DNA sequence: TGTGCCAGCAGCAAAGAGGGACAGGGGGCCCACGAGCAGTACTTC.

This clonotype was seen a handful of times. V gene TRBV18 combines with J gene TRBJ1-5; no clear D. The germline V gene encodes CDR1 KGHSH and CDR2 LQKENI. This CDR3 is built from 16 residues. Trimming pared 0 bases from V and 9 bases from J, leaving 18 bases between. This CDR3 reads CASSPPQEPVPMPQHF. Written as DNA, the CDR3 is TGTGCCAGCTCACCACCTCAGGAACCCGTCCCGATGCCCCAGCATTTT.

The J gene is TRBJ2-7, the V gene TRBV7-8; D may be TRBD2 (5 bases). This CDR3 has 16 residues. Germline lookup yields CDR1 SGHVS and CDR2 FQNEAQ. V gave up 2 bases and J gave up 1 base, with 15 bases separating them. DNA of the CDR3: TGTGCCAGCAGCTTACCCGGATCCTGGAGGTCCTACGAGCAGTACTTC. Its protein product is CASSLPGSWRSYEQYF.

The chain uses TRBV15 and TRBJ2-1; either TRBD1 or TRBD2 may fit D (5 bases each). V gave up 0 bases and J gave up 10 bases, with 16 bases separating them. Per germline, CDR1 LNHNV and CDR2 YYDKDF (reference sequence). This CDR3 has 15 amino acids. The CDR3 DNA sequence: TGTGCCACCAGCAGAGATATGGGGGTCAGTTGGGAGCAGTTCTTC. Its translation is CATSRDMGVSWEQFF. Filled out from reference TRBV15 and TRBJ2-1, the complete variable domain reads DAMVIQNPRYQVTQFGKPVTLSCSQTLNHNVMYWYQQKSSQAPKLLFHYYDKDFNNEADTPDNFQSRRPNTSFCFLDIRSPGLGDTAMYLCATSRDMGVSWEQFFGPGTRLTVL.

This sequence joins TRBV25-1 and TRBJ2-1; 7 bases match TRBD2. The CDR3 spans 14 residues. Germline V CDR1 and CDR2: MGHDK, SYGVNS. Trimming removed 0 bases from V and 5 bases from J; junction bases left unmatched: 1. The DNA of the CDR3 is TGTGCCAGCAGTGAATACGGGACTAACAATGAGCAGTTCTTC. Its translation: CASSEYGTNNEQFF.

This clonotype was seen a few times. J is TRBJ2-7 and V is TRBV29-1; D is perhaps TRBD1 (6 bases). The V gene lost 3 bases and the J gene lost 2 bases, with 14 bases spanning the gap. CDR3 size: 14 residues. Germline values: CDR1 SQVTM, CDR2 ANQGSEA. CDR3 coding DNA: TGCAGCGTTGATGGGGCAGGGGAGACCTACGAGCAGTACTTC. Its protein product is CSVDGAGETYEQYF.

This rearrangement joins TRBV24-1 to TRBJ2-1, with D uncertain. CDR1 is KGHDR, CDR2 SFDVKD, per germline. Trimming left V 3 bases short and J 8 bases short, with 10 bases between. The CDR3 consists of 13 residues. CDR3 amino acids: CATSDPTVDEQFF. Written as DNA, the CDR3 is TGTGCCACCAGTGATCCCACAGTGGATGAGCAGTTCTTC.

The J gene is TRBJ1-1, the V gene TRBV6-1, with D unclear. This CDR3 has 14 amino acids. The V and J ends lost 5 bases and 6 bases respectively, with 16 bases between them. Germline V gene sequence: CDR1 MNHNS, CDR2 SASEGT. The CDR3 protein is CASSPPRREAEAFF. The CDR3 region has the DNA TGTGCCAGCAGTCCCCCGAGGAGGGAAGCTGAAGCTTTCTTT.

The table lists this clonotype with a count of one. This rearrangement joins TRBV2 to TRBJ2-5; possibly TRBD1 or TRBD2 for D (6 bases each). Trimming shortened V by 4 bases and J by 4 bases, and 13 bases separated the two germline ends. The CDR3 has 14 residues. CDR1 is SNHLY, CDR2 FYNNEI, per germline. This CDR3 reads CASSVGGRRETQYF. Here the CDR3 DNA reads TGTGCCAGCAGTGTAGGGGGGCGCAGAGAGACCCAGTACTTC.

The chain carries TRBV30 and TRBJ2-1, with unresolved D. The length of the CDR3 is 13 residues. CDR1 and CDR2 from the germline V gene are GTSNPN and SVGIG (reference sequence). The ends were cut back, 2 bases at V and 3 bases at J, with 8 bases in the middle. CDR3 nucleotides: TGTGCCTGGAGTTCCGTCCACTACAATGAGCAGTTCTTC. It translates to CAWSSVHYNEQFF.

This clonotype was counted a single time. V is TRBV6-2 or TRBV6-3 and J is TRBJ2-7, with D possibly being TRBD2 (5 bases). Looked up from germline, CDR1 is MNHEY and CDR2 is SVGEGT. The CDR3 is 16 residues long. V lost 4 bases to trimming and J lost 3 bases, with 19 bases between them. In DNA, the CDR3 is TGTGCCAGCAGTTCGTACCAGACCATCGGGGACTACGAGCAGTACTTC. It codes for CASSSYQTIGDYEQYF.

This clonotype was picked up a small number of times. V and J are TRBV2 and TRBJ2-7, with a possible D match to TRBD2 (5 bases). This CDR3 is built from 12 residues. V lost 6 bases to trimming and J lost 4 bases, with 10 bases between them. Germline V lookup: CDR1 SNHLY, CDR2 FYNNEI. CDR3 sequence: CASSETRYEQYF. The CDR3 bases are TGTGCCAGCAGCGAAACTAGGTACGAGCAGTACTTC. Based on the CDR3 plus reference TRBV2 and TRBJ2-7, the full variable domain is EPEVTQTPSHQVTQMGQEVILRCVPISNHLYFYWYRQILGQKVEFLVSFYNNEISEKSEIFDDQFSVERPDGSNFTLKIRSTKLEDSAMYFCASSETRYEQYFGPGTRLTVT.

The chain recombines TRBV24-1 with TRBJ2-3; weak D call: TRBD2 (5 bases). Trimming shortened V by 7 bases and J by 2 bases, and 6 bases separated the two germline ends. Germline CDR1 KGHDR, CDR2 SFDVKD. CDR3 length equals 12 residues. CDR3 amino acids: CATRDFTDTQYF. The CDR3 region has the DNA TGTGCCACCAGGGACTTCACAGATACGCAGTATTTT.

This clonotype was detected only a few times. CDR3 region: CSVRVPGWETQYF. The CDR3 DNA reads as TGCAGCGTTAGAGTACCAGGTTGGGAGACCCAGTACTTC. This chain connects TRBV29-1 to TRBJ2-5; D is undetermined. Germline V gene sequence: CDR1 SQVTM, CDR2 ANQGSEA. CDR3 length: 13 amino acids. V lost 5 bases to trimming and J lost 5 bases, with 15 bases between them.

The CDR3 sequence is CSVPRSGGYGYTF. In DNA form, the CDR3 reads TGCAGCGTTCCCCGATCCGGTGGCTATGGCTACACCTTC. This sequence joins TRBV29-1 and TRBJ1-2; the D is unclear. The CDR3 runs 13 residues. Germline CDR1 SQVTM, CDR2 ANQGSEA. The V end lost 5 bases, the J end lost 4 bases, and 14 bases lay between the germline ends.

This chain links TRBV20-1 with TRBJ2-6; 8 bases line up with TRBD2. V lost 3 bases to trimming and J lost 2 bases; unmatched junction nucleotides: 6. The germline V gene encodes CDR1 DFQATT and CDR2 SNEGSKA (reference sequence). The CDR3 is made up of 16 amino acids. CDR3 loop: CSARTGGGAGANVLTF. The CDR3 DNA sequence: TGCAGTGCTAGGACGGGGGGGGGCGCTGGGGCCAACGTCCTGACTTTC.

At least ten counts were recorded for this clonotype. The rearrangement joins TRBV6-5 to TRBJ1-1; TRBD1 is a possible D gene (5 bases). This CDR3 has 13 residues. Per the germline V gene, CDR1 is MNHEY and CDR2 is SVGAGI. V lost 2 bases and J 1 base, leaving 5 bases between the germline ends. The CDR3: CASSYGGNTEAFF. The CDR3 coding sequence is TGTGCCAGCAGTTACGGGGGGAACACTGAAGCTTTCTTT.

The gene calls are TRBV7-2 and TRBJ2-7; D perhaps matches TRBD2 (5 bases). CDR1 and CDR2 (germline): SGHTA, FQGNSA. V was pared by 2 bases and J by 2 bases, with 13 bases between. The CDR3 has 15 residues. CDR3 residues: CASSLRSEFAYEQYF. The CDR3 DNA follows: TGTGCCAGCAGCTTACGTAGCGAATTTGCCTACGAGCAGTACTTC.

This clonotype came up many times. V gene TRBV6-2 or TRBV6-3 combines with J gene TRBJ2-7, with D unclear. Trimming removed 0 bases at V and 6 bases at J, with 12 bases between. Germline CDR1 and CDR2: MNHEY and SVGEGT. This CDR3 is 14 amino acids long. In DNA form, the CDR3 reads TGTGCCAGCAGTTACTCGGCAGGTGGCGTCGAGCAGTACTTC. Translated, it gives CASSYSAGGVEQYF.

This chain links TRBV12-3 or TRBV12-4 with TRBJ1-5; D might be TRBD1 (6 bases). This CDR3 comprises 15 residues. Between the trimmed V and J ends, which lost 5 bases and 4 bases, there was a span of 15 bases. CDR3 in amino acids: CASSLEGGLNQPQHF. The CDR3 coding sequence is TGTGCCAGCAGTCTCGAGGGGGGGCTGAATCAGCCCCAGCATTTT.

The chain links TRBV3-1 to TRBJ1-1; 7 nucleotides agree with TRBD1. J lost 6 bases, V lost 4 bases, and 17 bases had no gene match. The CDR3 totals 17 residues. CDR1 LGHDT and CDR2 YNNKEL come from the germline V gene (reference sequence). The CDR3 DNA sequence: TGTGCCAGCAGCCCCCTCCCCCCGACAGGGTTGAGCTCTGAAGCTTTCTTT. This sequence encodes CASSPLPPTGLSSEAFF.